This T cell receptor (beta chain) was recovered during a study of T cells in localized non-small cell lung cancer. This clone was detected only once. Some clones are missing from TCRdb's copy, which holds only in-frame ones; the method was immunoSEQ multiplex PCR. Here the sample spans approximately 30,000 clones, around 90% being singletons. This sequence was found in a woman aged 40-69 years with stage III lung adenocarcinoma. Source: peripheral blood mononuclear cells, taken before any cancer treatment.

The CDR3 DNA reads TGTGCCAGCAGTCTACCTCGGACTAGCACACGAATCAGATACGAGCAGTACTTC. Translation: CASSLPRTSTRIRYEQYF. The J gene is TRBJ2-7, the V gene TRBV28; 8 bases align to TRBD2. CDR3 size: 18 residues. Per germline, CDR1 MDHEN and CDR2 SYDVKM. The V segment lost 5 bases and the J segment 4 bases; nucleotides outside the gene matches: 19.